This T cell receptor beta chain appears in the sequencing data of a study of post-analysis software for immune sequencing data (dated by TCRdb to between 2015 and 2016). Looking at the study overall: Disease courses on record covered relapsing-remitting, secondary progressive and progressive-relapsing multiple sclerosis, though some patients had no subtype annotation. Patient repertoires were compared against around twelve previously published healthy control repertoires from donors aged roughly 6 to 28 years. A subset of samples was prepared in parallel using single-end sample barcoding, then pooled and co-amplified after Illumina adapter ligation.

To demonstrate the VDJtools post-analysis software, the study profiled TCR beta repertoires from the peripheral blood of 13 young patients with multiple sclerosis. The patients with multiple sclerosis were children and adolescents between roughly 6 and 17 years of age. This clonotype has at least ten counts. The specificity of this receptor is unknown. Base qualities are not recorded, but no much larger clone differs from it by a single base. Broader findings and caveats from the paper: Normalized Chao1 diversity was significantly lower in multiple sclerosis patients than controls, suggesting substantial peripheral T-cell clonal expansion. Direct clustering with F measure revealed strong co-clustering of samples prepared in the same batch, which led to a batch-effect correction. Patients showed significantly higher frequencies than controls for about five TRBV segments, among them TRBV5-6, TRBV5-1 and TRBV20-1. The control group was slightly older than the multiple sclerosis patient group.

For CDR1 and CDR2, the germline V gene lists SGHRS and YFSETQ. V loses 4 bases at its end and J loses 1 base; junction bases beyond the gene matches: 9. The CDR3 has 16 amino acids, counting the end cysteine and phenylalanine. Solely the CDR3 DNA is kept, with 48 bases framed from the first base. Libraries were constructed by PCR. For sequencing, an Illumina HiSeq 2500 was employed. To reduce PCR and sequencing biases, unique molecular identifiers were built into the TCR beta cDNA libraries. Approximately 500,000 cDNA molecules were obtained for every 1 to 10 million input T cells, so each molecule roughly corresponded to one T cell. The patient libraries were prepared and sequenced with the same protocol used for the earlier healthy control dataset. Samples belonging to the same batch were prepared together, multiplexed and sequenced on a shared HiSeq lane. For the original study's pipeline: Raw barcoded reads were processed with MIGEC, discarding single-read molecular identifier groups before consensus assembly and CDR3 extraction. Clonotype tables were post-analysed with VDJtools, and diversity was normalized by down-sampling all datasets to the smallest sample size. In repertoire overlap clustering, CDR3 amino acid sequences, but not nucleotide sequences, were matched to correct batch-related cross-sample contamination. TCRdb passed the public sequencing reads through fastp at Q25 and MiXCR, retaining productive beta sequences. Each CDR3 protein appears once, grouped with its most common genes and DNA. TCRdb assigned the V and J calls; the authors' analysis was not used. This sample holds roughly 600,000 distinct CDR3 sequences; about 40% were observed only once. 1.7% of the sample is held by the ten biggest clonotypes.

The TCR was taken from a girl aged 10 to 17 with multiple sclerosis. The sample comprised blood. The sequence links TRBV5-1 to TRBJ2-5; 8 junctional bases match TRBD2. CDR3 region: CASSPGRGGFQETQYF. The nucleotide sequence reads as follows: TGCGCCAGCAGCCCCGGGAGGGGAGGATTCCAAGAGACCCAGTACTTC.